The next 2 T cell receptor beta chains were all read from a single sample in a study of blood T cell repertoires in COVID-19. Clones were sequenced by immunoSEQ multiplex PCR, and TCRdb holds only the in-frame ones, with some missing. In the table there are more than 250,000 clones, more than 70% of which are singletons. The sample taken for sequencing was PBMCs or T cells enriched from blood (not recorded which). Every receptor here comes from a woman aged 25 to 39 who had recovered from COVID-19.

The rearrangement links TRBV15 to TRBJ1-6, with no clear D. CDR3 length: 15 amino acids. The V gene lost 0 bases and the J gene lost 12 bases, with 15 bases spanning the gap. Germline lookup yields CDR1 LNHNV and CDR2 YYDKDF (reference sequence). The DNA of the CDR3 is TGTGCCACCAGCAGAGATACCCTAGATCTTGAACCCCTCCACTTT. Its protein product is CATSRDTLDLEPLHF.

This clone was counted between two and nine times. The rearrangement links TRBV3-1 (or the pseudogene TRBV3-2) to TRBJ2-2; 8 positions match TRBD1. The V and J ends lost 6 bases and 8 bases, in that order; junction bases with no gene match: 8. CDR1 and CDR2 from the germline V gene are LGHDT and YNNKEL (reference sequence). The CDR3 is made up of 14 amino acids. CDR3 region: CASRGQGFSGELFF. The CDR3 DNA follows: TGTGCCAGCAGAGGACAGGGTTTTTCGGGGGAGCTGTTTTTT.